This T cell receptor (beta chain) was identified during a study of cytomegalovirus exposure and HLA in healthy donors. Study-level findings and limits: Rare TCR sequences dominated, though some public TCRs recurred in many donors.

In germline, CDR1 is SEHNR, CDR2 FQNEAQ (reference sequence). The CDR3 extends over 16 amino acids. The V segment lost 1 base and the J segment 12 bases; nucleotides outside the gene matches: 6. Of note for this clone: Its antigen is still unknown.

The PCR had 60 Vbeta and 13 Jbeta primers. TCRdb's table, derived via immunoSEQ multiplex PCR, lists solely in-frame clones and lacks some. The sample includes approximately 110,000 clones, about 70% seen only once; the top ten take over 10%. This TCR was recovered from a woman aged 55-75 years in good health and CMV-seropositive. The J gene is TRBJ2-1, the V gene TRBV7-9, with TRBD2 identical over 16 bases. Sequencing input: PBMCs. CDR3 region: CASSLEGTSGGARQFF. As DNA, the CDR3 is TGTGCCAGCAGCTTAGAGGGGACTAGCGGGGGGGCTCGGCAGTTCTTC.